The 21 T cell receptor beta chains listed next were all sequenced from one sample in a study of technical replicates of blood from a handful of donors (TCRdb year 2017). The library was built by means of the immunoSEQ multiplex PCR assay. TCRdb's version of the immuneACCESS table is confined to in-frame rearrangements and falls short of the full clone set. An unresolved V gene accounts for under half of the shortfall where checked; the remainder is of unknown origin. Counted in this sample were 80,000 to 85,000 clones; 89% of them appeared once. The ten largest clones take up 0.41% of the sample. The sequenced material came from T cells isolated from PBMCs. The receptors here all came from a human donor in good health.

The chain carries TRBV19 and TRBJ1-5, with unresolved D. The V end was cut by 3 bases, the J end by 7 bases, with 16 bases between. The CDR3 extends over 15 amino acids. Germline V gene lookup returns CDR1 LNHDA and CDR2 SQIVND (reference sequence). CDR3 in DNA: TGTGCCAGTAGTATTTATGCAGTCGAGGGCCAGCCCCAGCATTTT. It is translated as CASSIYAVEGQPQHF.

The chain combines TRBV19 with TRBJ1-1, with D perhaps TRBD1 (6 bases). In germline, CDR1 is LNHDA, CDR2 SQIVND (reference sequence). This CDR3 spans 14 amino acids. Between the trimmed V and J ends, which lost 7 bases and 5 bases, there was a span of 17 bases. CDR3 amino acids: CASTIGGARTEAFF. Here the CDR3 DNA reads TGTGCCAGTACCATTGGGGGCGCCCGGACTGAAGCTTTCTTT. Variable domain in full (rest from reference TRBV19 and TRBJ1-1): DGGITQSPKYLFRKEGQNVTLSCEQNLNHDAMYWYRQDPGQGLRLIYYSQIVNDFQKGDIAEGYSVSREKKESFPLTVTSAQKNPTAFYLCASTIGGARTEAFFGQGTRLTVV.

The chain combines TRBV2 with TRBJ2-7, with 7 positions matching TRBD2. CDR1 is SNHLY, CDR2 FYNNEI, per germline. This CDR3 has 14 residues. V was clipped by 8 bases and J by 0 bases; unmatched bases: 7. CDR3 residues: CASGTSVYSYEQYF. The CDR3 nucleotides are TGTGCCAGCGGAACTAGCGTTTACTCCTACGAGCAGTACTTC.

The chain is built from TRBV7-9 and TRBJ1-2; no clear D gene. This CDR3 contains 13 residues. From germline, CDR1 is SEHNR and CDR2 FQNEAQ (reference sequence). Trimming shortened V by 8 bases and J by 0 bases, and 10 bases separated the two germline ends. Written as DNA, the CDR3 is TGTGCCAGCTTTACCTCAGCTAACTATGGCTACACCTTC. The encoded protein is CASFTSANYGYTF. The full variable domain, in which reference TRBV7-9 and TRBJ1-2 provide the parts outside the CDR3, is DTGVSQNPRHKITKRGQNVTFRCDPISEHNRLYWYRQTLGQGPEFLTYFQNEAQLEKSRLLSDRFSAERPKGSFSTLEIQRTEQGDSAMYLCASFTSANYGYTFGSGTRLTVV.

The genes are TRBV29-1 and TRBJ2-2; 12 bases line up with TRBD2. With 8 bases clipped from V and 7 bases from J, the junction kept 8 bases outside the gene matches. Germline lookup yields CDR1 SQVTM and CDR2 ANQGSEA. The CDR3 sequence is 14 residues long. Here the CDR3 DNA reads TGCAGCATTGGACTAGCGGGAAGAGGCGGGGAGCTGTTTTTT. It encodes CSIGLAGRGGELFF.

V gene TRBV4-3 combines with J gene TRBJ2-1; maybe TRBD2 (5 bases). The V and J ends lost 4 bases and 0 bases respectively, with 10 bases between them. Germline V gene sequence: CDR1 LGHNA, CDR2 YSLEER. There are 15 residues in the CDR3. The CDR3 sequence is CASSLIGSSYNEQFF. The CDR3 nucleotides are TGCGCCAGCAGCCTCATTGGGAGCTCCTACAATGAGCAGTTCTTC.

The genes are TRBV5-1 and TRBJ1-1; perhaps TRBD1 as D (6 bases). Germline V gene lookup returns CDR1 SGHRS and CDR2 YFSETQ. CDR3 length: 14 residues. Trimming shortened V by 4 bases and J by 5 bases, and 15 bases separated the two germline ends. The CDR3 here is CASSLGGAQTEAFF. The CDR3 nucleotides read TGCGCCAGCAGCCTCGGGGGGGCGCAGACTGAAGCTTTCTTT.

This clone was recorded only once. The gene calls are TRBV11-3 and TRBJ2-1; no clear D. Germline values: CDR1 SGHNT, CDR2 YENEEA. The CDR3 is made up of 14 amino acids. V was trimmed by 5 bases and J by 1 base, leaving 9 bases between them. The CDR3 here is CASSPRESYNEQFF. CDR3 nucleotides: TGTGCCAGCAGCCCTAGAGAGTCCTACAATGAGCAGTTCTTC.

The CDR3 DNA reads TGCGCCAGCAGCTTGGCCCTGGGACAGGGCTCATACGAGCAGTACTTC. Translating it yields CASSLALGQGSYEQYF. The chain joins TRBV5-1 to TRBJ2-7; TRBD1 agrees at 9 bases. J gave up 4 bases and V 0 bases, and 8 bases lay outside the gene matches. The germline gives CDR1 SGHRS, CDR2 YFSETQ. The CDR3 totals 16 residues.

V and J are TRBV30 and TRBJ2-7; TRBD2 matches at 13 bases. Germline CDR1 GTSNPN, CDR2 SVGIG (reference sequence). Germline trimming cut 2 bases from V and 7 bases from J; bases unmatched to any gene: 5. The CDR3 is 14 amino acids. The CDR3 coding sequence is TGTGCCTGGAGTACCGGACTAGCGGGAGATGAGCAGTACTTC. Protein sequence: CAWSTGLAGDEQYF.

This rearrangement joins TRBV6-1 to TRBJ1-1; no reliable D call. Germline V CDR1 and CDR2: MNHNS, SASEGT. V was cut by 5 bases and J by 0 bases, with 13 bases left in between. CDR3 length equals 15 residues. Here the CDR3 DNA reads TGTGCCAGCAGTCTAGAGGAGATAATGAACACTGAAGCTTTCTTT. This encodes CASSLEEIMNTEAFF.

This chain connects TRBV19 to TRBJ1-2; D is ambiguous. The CDR3 is 12 residues long. V gave up 7 bases and J gave up 4 bases, with 10 bases separating them. The germline V gene has CDR1 LNHDA and CDR2 SQIVND (reference sequence). CDR3 bases: TGTGCCAGTAACCAGGAAGCCTATGGCTACACCTTC. This gives the protein CASNQEAYGYTF.

The chain uses TRBV4-2 and TRBJ2-4; the match to TRBD1 covers 7 bases. This CDR3 has 16 residues. V shed 4 bases and J 7 bases; nucleotides not matched to a gene: 13. CDR1 is LGHNA and CDR2 is YNFKEQ in the germline V gene. CDR3 DNA: TGTGCCAGCAGCCTCAGGGACAGTGGGTATGAGAACATTCAGTACTTC. Its translation: CASSLRDSGYENIQYF.

The chain carries TRBV27 and TRBJ1-4, with D hard to call. Germline V gene sequence: CDR1 MNHEY, CDR2 SMNVEV (reference sequence). V shed 3 bases and J shed 0 bases, with 11 bases lying between them. This CDR3 region has 16 residues. The DNA of the CDR3 is TGTGCCAGCAGTTTTAGCGAGAAAGCAACTAATGAAAAACTGTTTTTT. This encodes CASSFSEKATNEKLFF.

The rearrangement uses TRBV27 and TRBJ1-5, with D unresolved. The CDR3 contains 14 residues. The V gene lost 4 bases and the J gene lost 0 bases, with 7 bases spanning the gap. In germline, CDR1 is MNHEY, CDR2 SMNVEV (reference sequence). CDR3 in amino acids: CASSYSNSNQPQHF. CDR3 DNA sequence: TGTGCCAGCAGTTACAGTAATAGCAATCAGCCCCAGCATTTT.

This chain links TRBV28 with TRBJ2-3; TRBD1 is a possible D gene (6 bases). Germline loops: CDR1 MDHEN, CDR2 SYDVKM. V was clipped by 4 bases and J by 2 bases, with 22 bases between them. The CDR3 is 18 amino acids. The CDR3 DNA reads TGTGCCAGCAGTTATATACCTCCCGGGACACAACTCACAGATACGCAGTATTTT. Translated, it gives CASSYIPPGTQLTDTQYF.

J is TRBJ2-3 and V is TRBV2; tentative D call: TRBD2 (5 bases). The CDR3 is 15 amino acids. V shed 2 bases and J shed 1 base, with 10 bases lying between them. CDR1 and CDR2 (germline): SNHLY, FYNNEI. This CDR3 reads CASSERGVGTDTQYF. The CDR3 DNA follows: TGTGCCAGCAGTGAACGGGGAGTCGGCACAGATACGCAGTATTTT.

The rearrangement links TRBV29-1 to TRBJ1-3, with D possibly being TRBD1 (6 bases). V lost 0 bases and J 5 bases, leaving 20 bases between the germline ends. Germline V gene lookup returns CDR1 SQVTM and CDR2 ANQGSEA. The CDR3 is 17 amino acids. CDR3 bases: TGCAGCGTTGAAGATTATAGGCAGGGGCGGGTGAGAAACACCATATATTTT. It yields the protein CSVEDYRQGRVRNTIYF.

The chain recombines TRBV5-1 with TRBJ2-7; unclear D gene. Germline-derived CDR1 and CDR2 are SGHRS and YFSETQ. V was shortened by 4 bases and J by 3 bases, with 8 bases between the two germline ends. CDR3 size: 12 residues. The CDR3 DNA sequence: TGCGCCAGCAGCCCGGGTTACTACGAGCAGTACTTC. It yields the protein CASSPGYYEQYF.

The chain links TRBV23-1 to TRBJ2-1, with 10 nucleotides matching TRBD2. TRBV23-1 is reported as an ORF; its role is uncertain. The CDR3 extends over 21 amino acids. V lost 4 bases to trimming and J lost 2 bases; unmatched junction nucleotides: 20. CDR3 loop: CASSPTMHVAGGYLAYNEQFF. DNA for the CDR3: TGCGCCAGCAGTCCGACTATGCATGTAGCGGGGGGTTACCTAGCCTACAATGAGCAGTTCTTC.

This chain connects TRBV5-1 to TRBJ2-2, with D perhaps matching TRBD2 (5 bases). This CDR3 spans 15 amino acids. Looked up from germline, CDR1 is SGHRS and CDR2 is YFSETQ. V gave up 5 bases and J gave up 7 bases, with 18 bases separating them. CDR3 in DNA: TGCGCCAGCAGTGCGGGCCATAACCTTAACGGGGAGCTGTTTTTT. As protein: CASSAGHNLNGELFF.